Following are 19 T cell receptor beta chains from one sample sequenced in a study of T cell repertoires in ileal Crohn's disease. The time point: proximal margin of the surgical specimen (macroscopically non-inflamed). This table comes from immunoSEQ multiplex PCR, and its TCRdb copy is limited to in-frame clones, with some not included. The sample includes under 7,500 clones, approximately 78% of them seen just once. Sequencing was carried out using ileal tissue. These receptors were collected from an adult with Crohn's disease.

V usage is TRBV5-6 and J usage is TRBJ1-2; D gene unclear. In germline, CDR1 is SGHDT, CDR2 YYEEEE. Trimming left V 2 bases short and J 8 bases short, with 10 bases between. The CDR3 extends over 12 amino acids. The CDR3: CASSFGDLGYTF. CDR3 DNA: TGTGCCAGCAGCTTTGGTGATTTGGGCTACACCTTC.

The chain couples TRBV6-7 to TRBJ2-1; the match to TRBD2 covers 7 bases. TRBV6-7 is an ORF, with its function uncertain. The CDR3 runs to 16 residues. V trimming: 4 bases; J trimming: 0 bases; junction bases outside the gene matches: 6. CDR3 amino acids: CASSSQRGDSYNEQFF. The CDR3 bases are TGTGCCAGCAGTTCCCAGCGGGGAGACTCCTACAATGAGCAGTTCTTC.

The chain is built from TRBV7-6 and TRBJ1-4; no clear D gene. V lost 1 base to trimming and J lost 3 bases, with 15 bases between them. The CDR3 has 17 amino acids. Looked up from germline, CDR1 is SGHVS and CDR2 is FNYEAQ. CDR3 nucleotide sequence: TGTGCCAGCAGCTTAGAAACCCTCGGGGTACCTAATGAAAAACTGTTTTTT. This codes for CASSLETLGVPNEKLFF.

CDR3 amino acids: CAWSTPGGFGYTF. The CDR3 DNA reads as TGTGCCTGGAGTACCCCAGGGGGCTTTGGCTACACCTTC. The chain has TRBV30 and TRBJ1-2; TRBD1 agrees at 8 bases. The CDR3 extends over 13 amino acids. In germline, CDR1 is GTSNPN, CDR2 SVGIG (reference sequence). Trimming removed 2 bases from V and 7 bases from J; junction bases left unmatched: 6.

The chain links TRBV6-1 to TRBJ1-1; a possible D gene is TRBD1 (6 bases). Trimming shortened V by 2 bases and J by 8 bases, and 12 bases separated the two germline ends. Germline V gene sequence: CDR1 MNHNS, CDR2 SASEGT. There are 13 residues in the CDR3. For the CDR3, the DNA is TGTGCCAGCAGTGAAATACAGGGACGCGAAGCTTTCTTT. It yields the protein CASSEIQGREAFF.

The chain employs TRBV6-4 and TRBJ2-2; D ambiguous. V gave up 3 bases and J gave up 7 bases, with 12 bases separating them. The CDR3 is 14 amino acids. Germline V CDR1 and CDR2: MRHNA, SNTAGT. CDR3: CASSESSFGGELFF. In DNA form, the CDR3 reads TGTGCCAGCAGTGAGTCCAGTTTCGGCGGGGAGCTGTTTTTT.

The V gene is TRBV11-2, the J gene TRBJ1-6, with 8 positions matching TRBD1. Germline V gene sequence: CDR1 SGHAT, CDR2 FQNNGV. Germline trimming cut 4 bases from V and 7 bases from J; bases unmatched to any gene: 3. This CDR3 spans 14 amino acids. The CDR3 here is CASSSRTGNSPLHF. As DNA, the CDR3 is TGTGCCAGCAGCTCCCGGACAGGGAATTCACCCCTCCACTTT.

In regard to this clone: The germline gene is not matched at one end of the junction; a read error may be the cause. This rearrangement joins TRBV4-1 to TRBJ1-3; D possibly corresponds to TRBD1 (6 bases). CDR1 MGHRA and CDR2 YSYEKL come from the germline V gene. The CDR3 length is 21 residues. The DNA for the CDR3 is TGCGCCAACAGCCAAGGAATGGCTAGAGGTACGTTCGACAGGAGTGGAAACACCATATATTTT. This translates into CANSQGMARGTFDRSGNTIYF.

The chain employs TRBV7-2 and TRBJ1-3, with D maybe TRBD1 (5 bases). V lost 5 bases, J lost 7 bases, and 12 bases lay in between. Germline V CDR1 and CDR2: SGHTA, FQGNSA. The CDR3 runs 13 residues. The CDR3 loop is CASSIGGINTIYF. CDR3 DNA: TGTGCCAGCAGCATCGGGGGGATCAACACCATATATTTT.

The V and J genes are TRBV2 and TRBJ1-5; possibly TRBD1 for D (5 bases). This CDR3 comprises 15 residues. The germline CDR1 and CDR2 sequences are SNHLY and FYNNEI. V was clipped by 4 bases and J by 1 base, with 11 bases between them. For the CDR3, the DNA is TGTGCCAGCAGTGCCCACCGGGACAGCAATCAGCCCCAGCATTTT. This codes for CASSAHRDSNQPQHF.

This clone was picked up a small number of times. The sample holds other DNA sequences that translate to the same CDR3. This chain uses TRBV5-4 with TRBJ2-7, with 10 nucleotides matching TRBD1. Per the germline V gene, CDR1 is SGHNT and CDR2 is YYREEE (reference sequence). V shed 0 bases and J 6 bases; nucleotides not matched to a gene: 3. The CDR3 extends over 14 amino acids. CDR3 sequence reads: CASSLGQGASEQYF. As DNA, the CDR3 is TGTGCCAGCAGCTTGGGACAGGGGGCATCCGAGCAGTACTTC.

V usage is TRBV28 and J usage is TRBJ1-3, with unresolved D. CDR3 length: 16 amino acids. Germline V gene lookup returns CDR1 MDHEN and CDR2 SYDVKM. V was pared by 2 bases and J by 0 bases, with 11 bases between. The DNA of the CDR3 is TGTGCCAGCAGTTTAGCGTCTTCGGCCTCTGGAAACACCATATATTTT. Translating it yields CASSLASSASGNTIYF.

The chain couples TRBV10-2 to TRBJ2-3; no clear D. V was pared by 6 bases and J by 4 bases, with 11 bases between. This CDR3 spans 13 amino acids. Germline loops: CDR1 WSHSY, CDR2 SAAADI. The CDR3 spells CASSLQAPDTQYF. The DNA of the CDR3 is TGCGCCAGCAGCCTCCAGGCCCCAGATACGCAGTATTTT.

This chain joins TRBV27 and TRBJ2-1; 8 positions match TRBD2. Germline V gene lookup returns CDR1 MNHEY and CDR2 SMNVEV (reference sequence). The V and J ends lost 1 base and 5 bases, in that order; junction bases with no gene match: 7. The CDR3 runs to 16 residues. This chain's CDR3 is CASSLYPGGGNNEQFF. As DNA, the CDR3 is TGTGCCAGCAGTTTATACCCGGGAGGGGGGAACAATGAGCAGTTCTTC.

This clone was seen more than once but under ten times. In nucleotides, the CDR3 is TGTGCCAGCAGCCCTGACCACTACGAGCAGTACTTC. The encoded protein is CASSPDHYEQYF. V is TRBV7-2 and J is TRBJ2-7, with D hard to call. Trimming pared 5 bases from V and 3 bases from J, leaving 8 bases between. Germline V gene data show CDR1 as SGHTA and CDR2 as FQGNSA. This CDR3 is built from 12 residues.

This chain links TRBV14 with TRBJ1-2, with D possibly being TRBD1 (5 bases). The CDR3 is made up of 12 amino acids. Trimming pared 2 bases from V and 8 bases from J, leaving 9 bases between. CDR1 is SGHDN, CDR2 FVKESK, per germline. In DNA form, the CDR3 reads TGTGCCAGCAGCCAATCTAGGGGCGGCTACACCTTC. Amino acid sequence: CASSQSRGGYTF.

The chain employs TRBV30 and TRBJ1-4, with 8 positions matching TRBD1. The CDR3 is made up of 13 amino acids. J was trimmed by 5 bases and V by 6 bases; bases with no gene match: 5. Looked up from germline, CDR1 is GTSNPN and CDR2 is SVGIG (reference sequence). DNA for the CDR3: TGTGCCTGCGTCGGACAGGGAAATGAAAAACTGTTTTTT. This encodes CACVGQGNEKLFF.

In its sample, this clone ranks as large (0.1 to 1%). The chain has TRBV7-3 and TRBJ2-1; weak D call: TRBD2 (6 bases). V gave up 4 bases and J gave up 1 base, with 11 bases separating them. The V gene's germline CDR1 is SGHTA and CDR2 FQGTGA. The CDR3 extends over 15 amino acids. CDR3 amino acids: CASSSGTWSYNEQFF. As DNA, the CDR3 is TGTGCCAGCAGCTCCGGGACTTGGTCCTACAATGAGCAGTTCTTC.

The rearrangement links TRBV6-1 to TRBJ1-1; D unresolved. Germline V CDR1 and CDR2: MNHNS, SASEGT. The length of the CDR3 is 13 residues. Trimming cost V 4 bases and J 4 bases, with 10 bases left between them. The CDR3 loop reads CASSAGGLTEAFF. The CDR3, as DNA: TGTGCCAGCAGTGCGGGCGGCCTCACTGAAGCTTTCTTT.